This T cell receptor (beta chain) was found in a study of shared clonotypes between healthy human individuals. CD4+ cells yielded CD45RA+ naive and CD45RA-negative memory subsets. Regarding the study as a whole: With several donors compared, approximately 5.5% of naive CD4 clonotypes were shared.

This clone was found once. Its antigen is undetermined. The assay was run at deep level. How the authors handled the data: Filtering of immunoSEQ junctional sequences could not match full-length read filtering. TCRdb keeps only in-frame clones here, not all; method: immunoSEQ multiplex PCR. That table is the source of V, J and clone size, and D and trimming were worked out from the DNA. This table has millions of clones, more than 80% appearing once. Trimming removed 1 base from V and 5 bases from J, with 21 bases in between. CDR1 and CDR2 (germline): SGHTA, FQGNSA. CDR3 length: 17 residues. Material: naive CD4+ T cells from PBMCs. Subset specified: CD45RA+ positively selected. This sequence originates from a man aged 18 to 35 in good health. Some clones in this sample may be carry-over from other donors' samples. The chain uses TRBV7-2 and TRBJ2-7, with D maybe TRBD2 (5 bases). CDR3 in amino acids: CASSLVLPWGDLHEQYF. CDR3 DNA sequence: TGTGCCAGCAGCTTAGTGCTTCCCTGGGGAGATCTCCACGAGCAGTACTTC.